This TCR beta chain is from a study of CD8 T cells in Susac syndrome. Random hexamers primed reverse transcription of 0.5 to 1 ug RNA. The CDR3 of TCR beta was amplified by immunoSEQ multiplex PCR across 54 Vbeta and 13 Jbeta. TCRdb itself ran the immunoSEQ multiplex PCR reads through MiXCR, one entry per CDR3 protein. The top ten clones hold 0.26% of a sample with around 80,000 distinct CDR3 sequences, over 90% of them seen once. The CDR3 has 15 amino acids. Unmatched junction bases numbered 15, after V lost 7 bases and J lost 7 bases. From germline, CDR1 is SNHLY and CDR2 FYNNEI. CD8+ and CD4+ T cells from blood underwent TCR beta sequencing. Both CD4+ and CD8+ T cells were negatively isolated, and TEMRA cells underwent FACS enrichment.

The receptor was derived from a human donor in good health. The specimen sequenced was CD8+ T cells from PBMCs. The chain uses TRBV2 and TRBJ1-2; TRBD1 aligns across 7 bases. This CDR3 is CASTQRQGQARGYTF. The CDR3 nucleotides are TGTGCCAGCACCCAAAGACAGGGCCAAGCCCGTGGCTACACCTTC.